This T cell receptor beta chain is from a study of OX40 agonist ivuxolimab in advanced cancers. The overall study: Patients received intravenous ivuxolimab every 2 weeks at 0.01 to 10 mg/kg. Partial responses were recorded for three patients, including one with hepatocellular carcinoma and two with cutaneous melanoma. Whole-study results and caveats: Expanded clones tended on average to be more numerous among CD8+ T cells than CD4+. By week 6 at 0.1 to 3.0 mg/kg, blood CD4+ and CD8+ T cells had expanded clonally.

Trimming removed 1 base at V and 3 bases at J, with 13 bases between. CDR1 is LGHNA and CDR2 is YNFKEQ in the germline V gene. The CDR3 runs 16 residues. A note on this clone: Its specificity is unknown.

Here immunoSEQ multiplex PCR was the method, and the copy in TCRdb shows in-frame clones only, minus some. In the table there are roughly 79,000 clones, 92% of which are singletons. The sequence derives from an adult with an advanced solid tumor such as melanoma, head and neck, liver or kidney cancer. The sample was CD4+ or CD8+ T cells sorted from blood, taken in a trial of the OX40 agonist ivuxolimab. The gene calls are TRBV4-2 and TRBJ2-1, with D maybe TRBD1 (6 bases). Here the CDR3 reads CASSQGSEGDYNEQFF. CDR3 coding DNA: TGTGCCAGCAGCCAAGGGTCCGAGGGGGACTACAATGAGCAGTTCTTC.